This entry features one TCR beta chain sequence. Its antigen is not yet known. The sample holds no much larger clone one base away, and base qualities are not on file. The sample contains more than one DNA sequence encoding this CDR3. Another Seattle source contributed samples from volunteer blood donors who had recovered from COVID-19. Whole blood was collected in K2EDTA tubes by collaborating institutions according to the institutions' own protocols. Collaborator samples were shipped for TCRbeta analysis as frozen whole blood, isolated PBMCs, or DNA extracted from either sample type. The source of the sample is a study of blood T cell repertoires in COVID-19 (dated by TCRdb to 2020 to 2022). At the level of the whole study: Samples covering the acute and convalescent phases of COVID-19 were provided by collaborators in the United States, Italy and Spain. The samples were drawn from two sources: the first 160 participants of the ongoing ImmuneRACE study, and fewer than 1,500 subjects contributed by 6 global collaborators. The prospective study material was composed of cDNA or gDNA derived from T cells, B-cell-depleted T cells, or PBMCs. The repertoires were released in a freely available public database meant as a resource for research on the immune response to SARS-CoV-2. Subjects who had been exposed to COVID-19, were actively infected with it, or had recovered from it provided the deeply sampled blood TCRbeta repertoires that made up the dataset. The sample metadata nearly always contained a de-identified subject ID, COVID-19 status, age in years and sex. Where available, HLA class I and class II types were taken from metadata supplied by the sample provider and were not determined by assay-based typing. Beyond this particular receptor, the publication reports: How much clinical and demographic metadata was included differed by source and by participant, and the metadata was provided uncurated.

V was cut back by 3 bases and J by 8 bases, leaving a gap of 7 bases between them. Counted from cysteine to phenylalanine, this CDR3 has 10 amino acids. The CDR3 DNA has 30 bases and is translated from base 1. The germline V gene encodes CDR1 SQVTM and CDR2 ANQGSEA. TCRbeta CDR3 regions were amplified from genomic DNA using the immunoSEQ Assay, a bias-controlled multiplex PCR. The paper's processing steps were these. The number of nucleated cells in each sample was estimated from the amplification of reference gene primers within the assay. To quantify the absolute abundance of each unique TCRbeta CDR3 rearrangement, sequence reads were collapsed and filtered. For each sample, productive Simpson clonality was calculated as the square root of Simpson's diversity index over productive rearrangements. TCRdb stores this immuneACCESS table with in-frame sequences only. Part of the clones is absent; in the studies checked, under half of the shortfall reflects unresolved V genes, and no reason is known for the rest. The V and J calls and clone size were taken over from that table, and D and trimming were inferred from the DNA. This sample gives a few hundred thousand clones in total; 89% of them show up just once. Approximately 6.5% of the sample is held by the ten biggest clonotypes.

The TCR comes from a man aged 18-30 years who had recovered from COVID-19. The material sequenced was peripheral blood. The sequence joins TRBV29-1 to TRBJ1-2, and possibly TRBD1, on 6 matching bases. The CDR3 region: CSVDGGGYTF. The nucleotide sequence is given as TGCAGCGTTGATGGGGGCGGCTACACCTTC.